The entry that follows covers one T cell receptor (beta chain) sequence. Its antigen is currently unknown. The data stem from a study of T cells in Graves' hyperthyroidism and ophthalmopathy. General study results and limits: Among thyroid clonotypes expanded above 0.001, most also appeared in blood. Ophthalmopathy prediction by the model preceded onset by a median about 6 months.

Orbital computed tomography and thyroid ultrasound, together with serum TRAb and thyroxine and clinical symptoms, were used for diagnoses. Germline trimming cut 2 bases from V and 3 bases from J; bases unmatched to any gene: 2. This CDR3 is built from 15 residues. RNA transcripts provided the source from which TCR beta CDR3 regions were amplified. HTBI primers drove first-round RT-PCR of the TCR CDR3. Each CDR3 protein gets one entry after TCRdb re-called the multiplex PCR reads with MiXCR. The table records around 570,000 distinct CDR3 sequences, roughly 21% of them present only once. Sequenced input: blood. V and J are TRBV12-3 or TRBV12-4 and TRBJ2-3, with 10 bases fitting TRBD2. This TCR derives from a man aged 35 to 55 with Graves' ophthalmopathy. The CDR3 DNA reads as TGTGCCAGCAGTTTAAAGCGGGGGGGAACAGATACGCAGTATTTT. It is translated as CASSLKRGGTDTQYF.